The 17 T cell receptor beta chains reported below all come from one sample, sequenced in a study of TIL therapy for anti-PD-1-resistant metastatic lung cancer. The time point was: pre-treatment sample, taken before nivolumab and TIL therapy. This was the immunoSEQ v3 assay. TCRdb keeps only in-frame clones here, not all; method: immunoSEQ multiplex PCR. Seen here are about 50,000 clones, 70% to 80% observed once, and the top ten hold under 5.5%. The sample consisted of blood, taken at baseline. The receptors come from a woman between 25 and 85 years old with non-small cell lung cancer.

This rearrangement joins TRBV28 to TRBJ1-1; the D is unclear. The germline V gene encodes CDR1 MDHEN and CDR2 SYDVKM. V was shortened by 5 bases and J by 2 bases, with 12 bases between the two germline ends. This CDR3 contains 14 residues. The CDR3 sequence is CASSPLRGNTEAFF. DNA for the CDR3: TGTGCCAGCAGTCCGCTGCGGGGTAACACTGAAGCTTTCTTT.

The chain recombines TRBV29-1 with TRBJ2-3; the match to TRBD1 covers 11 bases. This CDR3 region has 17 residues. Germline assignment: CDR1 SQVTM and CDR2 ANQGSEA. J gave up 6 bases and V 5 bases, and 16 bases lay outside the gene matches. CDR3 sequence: CSVSAPVMWDRGDTQYF. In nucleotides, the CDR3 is TGCAGCGTTTCCGCCCCCGTGATGTGGGACAGGGGGGATACGCAGTATTTT.

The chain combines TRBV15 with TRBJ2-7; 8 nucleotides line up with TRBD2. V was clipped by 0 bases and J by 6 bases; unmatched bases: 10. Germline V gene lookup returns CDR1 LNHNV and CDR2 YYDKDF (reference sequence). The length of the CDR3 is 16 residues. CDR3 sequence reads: CATSRDQAGASREQYF. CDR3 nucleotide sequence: TGTGCCACCAGCAGAGATCAAGCGGGAGCTTCCCGCGAGCAGTACTTC.

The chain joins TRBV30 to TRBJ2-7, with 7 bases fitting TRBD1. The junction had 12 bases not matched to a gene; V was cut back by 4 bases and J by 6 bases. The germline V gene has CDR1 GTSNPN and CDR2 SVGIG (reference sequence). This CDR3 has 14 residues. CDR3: CAWTQPRGPLEQYF. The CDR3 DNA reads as TGTGCCTGGACTCAGCCGAGGGGGCCCCTCGAGCAGTACTTC.

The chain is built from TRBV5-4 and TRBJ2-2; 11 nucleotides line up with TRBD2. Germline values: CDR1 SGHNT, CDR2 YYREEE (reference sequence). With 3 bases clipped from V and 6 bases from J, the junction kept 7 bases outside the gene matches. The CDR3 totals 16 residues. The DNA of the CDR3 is TGTGCCAGCAGCTCAACTAGCGGGAGACTGGCCGGGGAGCTGTTTTTT. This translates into CASSSTSGRLAGELFF.

The CDR3 coding sequence is TGTGCCAGCAGCGACCCTTCTAGCGGGGGCCCCTACAATGAGCAGTTCTTC. Translating it yields CASSDPSSGGPYNEQFF. The J gene is TRBJ2-1, the V gene TRBV9; 10 bases map to TRBD2. This CDR3 contains 17 residues. The V gene end was trimmed by 3 bases and the J gene end by 2 bases; junction bases not matched to a gene: 8. Germline CDR1 and CDR2: SGDLS and YYNGEE.

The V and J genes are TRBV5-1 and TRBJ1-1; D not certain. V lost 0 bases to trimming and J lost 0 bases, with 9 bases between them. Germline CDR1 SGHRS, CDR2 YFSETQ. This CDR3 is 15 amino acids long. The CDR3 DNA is TGCGCCAGCAGCTTGGGTTTCAGACTGAACACTGAAGCTTTCTTT. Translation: CASSLGFRLNTEAFF.

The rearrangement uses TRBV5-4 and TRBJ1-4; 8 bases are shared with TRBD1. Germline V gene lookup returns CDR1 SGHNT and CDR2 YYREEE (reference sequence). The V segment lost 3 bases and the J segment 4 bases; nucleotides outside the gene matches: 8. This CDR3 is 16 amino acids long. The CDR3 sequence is CASSYATGVGNEKLFF. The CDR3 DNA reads TGTGCCAGCAGCTATGCGACAGGGGTGGGTAATGAAAAACTGTTTTTT.

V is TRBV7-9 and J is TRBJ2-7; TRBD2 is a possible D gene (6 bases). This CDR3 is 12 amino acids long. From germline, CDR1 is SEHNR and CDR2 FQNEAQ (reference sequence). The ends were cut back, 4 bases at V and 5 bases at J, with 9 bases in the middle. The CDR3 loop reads CASSSGGHEQYF. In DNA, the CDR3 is TGTGCCAGCAGCTCCGGAGGGCACGAGCAGTACTTC.

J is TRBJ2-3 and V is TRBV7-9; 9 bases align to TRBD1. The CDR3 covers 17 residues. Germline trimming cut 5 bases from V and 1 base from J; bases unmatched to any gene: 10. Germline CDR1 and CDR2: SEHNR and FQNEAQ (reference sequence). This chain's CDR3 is CASSVIPGQGRTDTQYF. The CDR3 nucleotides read TGTGCCAGCAGCGTCATCCCGGGACAGGGTCGCACAGATACGCAGTATTTT.

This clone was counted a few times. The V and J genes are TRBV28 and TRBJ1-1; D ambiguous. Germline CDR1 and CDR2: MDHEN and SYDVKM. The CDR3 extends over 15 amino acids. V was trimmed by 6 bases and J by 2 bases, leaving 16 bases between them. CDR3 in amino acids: CASSLLETANTEAFF. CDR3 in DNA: TGTGCCAGCAGCCTCTTGGAAACTGCTAACACTGAAGCTTTCTTT.

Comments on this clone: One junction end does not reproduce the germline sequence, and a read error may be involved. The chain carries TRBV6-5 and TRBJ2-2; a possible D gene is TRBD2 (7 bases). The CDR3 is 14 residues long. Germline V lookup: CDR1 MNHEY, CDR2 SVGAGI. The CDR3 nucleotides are TGTGCCAGTGGGGGGGCCTTGAACACCGGGGAGCTGCTTTTT. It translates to CASGGALNTGELLF.

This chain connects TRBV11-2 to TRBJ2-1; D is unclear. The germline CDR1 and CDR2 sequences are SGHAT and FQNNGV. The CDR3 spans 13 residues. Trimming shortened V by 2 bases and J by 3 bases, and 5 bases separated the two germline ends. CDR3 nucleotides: TGTGCCAGCAGCTTAACGAACTACAATGAGCAGTTCTTC. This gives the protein CASSLTNYNEQFF.

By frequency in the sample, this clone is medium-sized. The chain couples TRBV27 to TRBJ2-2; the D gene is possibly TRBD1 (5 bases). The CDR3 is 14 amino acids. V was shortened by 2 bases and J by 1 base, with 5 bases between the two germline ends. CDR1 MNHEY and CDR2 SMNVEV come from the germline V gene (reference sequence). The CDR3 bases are TGTGCCAGCAGTTTAGACAGGAACACCGGGGAGCTGTTTTTT. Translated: CASSLDRNTGELFF.

The chain's CDR3 is CASRGGTEAFF. The CDR3 DNA follows: TGCGCCAGCAGAGGGGGGACTGAAGCTTTCTTT. This sequence joins TRBV10-2 and TRBJ1-1; the D gene is possibly TRBD1 (6 bases). CDR3 length: 11 residues. Trimming cost V 6 bases and J 5 bases, with 7 bases left between them. Germline lookup yields CDR1 WSHSY and CDR2 SAAADI.

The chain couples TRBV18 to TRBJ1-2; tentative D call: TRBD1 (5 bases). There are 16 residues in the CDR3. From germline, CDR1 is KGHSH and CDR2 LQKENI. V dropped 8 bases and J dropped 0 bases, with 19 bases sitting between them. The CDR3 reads CASRTSGAGSNYGYTF. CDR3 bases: TGTGCCAGCCGCACATCCGGGGCAGGATCTAACTATGGCTACACCTTC.

The CDR3 sequence: CASSFRRTEAFF. In nucleotides, the CDR3 is TGTGCCAGCAGCTTCAGGCGGACTGAAGCTTTCTTT. The chain has TRBV5-6 and TRBJ1-1; D uncertain. V shed 2 bases and J shed 5 bases, with 7 bases lying between them. CDR1 is SGHDT and CDR2 is YYEEEE in the germline V gene. The CDR3 runs 12 residues.